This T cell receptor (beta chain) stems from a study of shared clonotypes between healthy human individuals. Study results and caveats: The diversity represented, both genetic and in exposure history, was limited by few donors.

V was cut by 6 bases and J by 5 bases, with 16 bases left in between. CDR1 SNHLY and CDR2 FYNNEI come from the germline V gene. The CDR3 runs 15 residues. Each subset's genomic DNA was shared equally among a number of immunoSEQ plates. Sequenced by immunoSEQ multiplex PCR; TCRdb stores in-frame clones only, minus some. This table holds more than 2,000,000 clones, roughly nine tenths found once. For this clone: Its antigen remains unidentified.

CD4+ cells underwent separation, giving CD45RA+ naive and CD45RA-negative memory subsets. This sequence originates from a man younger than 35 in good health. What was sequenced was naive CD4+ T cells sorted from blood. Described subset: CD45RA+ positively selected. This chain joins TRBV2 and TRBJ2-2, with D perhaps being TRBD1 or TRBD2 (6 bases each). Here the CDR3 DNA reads TGTGCCAGCAGAGGGGGGACGTCATGGACCGGGGAGCTGTTTTTT. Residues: CASRGGTSWTGELFF.